The 3 T cell receptor beta chains below were found in one sample sequenced in a study of shared clonotypes between healthy human individuals (dated by TCRdb to the early 2020s). CD8 naive samples were CD45RO-negative cells positively selected for CCR7, giving a CD45RA+CCR7+ population that excluded TemRA cells. The library came from the immunoSEQ multiplex PCR assay. Not all clones reach the TCRdb copy of this immuneACCESS table, which keeps in-frame sequences only. Checked studies attribute under half of the gap to unresolved V genes and leave the rest unexplained. The table for this sample lists hundreds of thousands of clones; about 95% of them were counted only once. The ten largest make up 0.095% to 0.14% of the sample. What was sequenced was naive CD8+ T cells sorted from blood. What this sample's cell subset or site label stands for: CD45RA+CCR7+. These TCRs come from a woman aged 25 to 45 in good health.

The V and J genes are TRBV7-9 and TRBJ1-2; no firm D call. CDR1 SEHNR and CDR2 FQNEAQ come from the germline V gene (reference sequence). V lost 1 base and J lost 7, with 7 bases in between. This CDR3 spans 12 amino acids. CDR3 bases: TGTGCCAGCAGCTTAGACCCCTTTGGCTACACCTTC. It translates to CASSLDPFGYTF.

The V gene is TRBV6-5, the J gene TRBJ2-5, with D maybe TRBD2 (5 bases). The germline gives CDR1 MNHEY, CDR2 SVGAGI. The CDR3 is 14 residues long. V lost 2 bases, J lost 3 bases, and 10 bases lay in between. CDR3 protein: CASSYTGLKETQYF. CDR3 sequence (DNA): TGTGCCAGCAGTTACACGGGGTTGAAAGAGACCCAGTACTTC.

In DNA form, the CDR3 reads TGTGCCAGTACTGGAGGGTACGGACAGCCCCAGCATTTT. This encodes CASTGGYGQPQHF. The chain couples TRBV19 to TRBJ1-5; no firm D call. The CDR3 has 13 amino acids. Deletions cut 7 bases from V and 7 bases from J, with 14 bases between. Germline V CDR1 and CDR2: LNHDA, SQIVND (reference sequence).